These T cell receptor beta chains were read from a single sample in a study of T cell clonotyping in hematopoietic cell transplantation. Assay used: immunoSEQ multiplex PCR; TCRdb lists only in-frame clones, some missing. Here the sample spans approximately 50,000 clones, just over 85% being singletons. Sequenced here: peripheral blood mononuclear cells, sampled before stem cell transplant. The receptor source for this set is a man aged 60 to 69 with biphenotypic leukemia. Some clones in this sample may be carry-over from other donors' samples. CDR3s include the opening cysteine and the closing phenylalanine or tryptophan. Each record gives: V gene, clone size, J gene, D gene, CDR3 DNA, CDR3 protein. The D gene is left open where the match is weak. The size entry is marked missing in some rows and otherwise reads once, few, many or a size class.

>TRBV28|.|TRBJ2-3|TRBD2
TGTGCCTCCCAGCGGGGAGATACGCAGTATTTT
CASQRGDTQYF
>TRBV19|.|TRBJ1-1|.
TGTGCCAGTAGTACCTACAGTGGGCTTGAAGCTTTCTTT
CASSTYSGLEAFF
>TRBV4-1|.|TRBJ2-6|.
TGCGCCAGCAGCCAGGTGGGCAGGGTGGCCGGGGCCAACGTCCTGACTTTC
CASSQVGRVAGANVLTF
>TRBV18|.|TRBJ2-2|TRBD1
TGTGCCAGCTCACTATCCCGGGACAGGGGGCATCTGTTTTTT
CASSLSRDRGHLFF
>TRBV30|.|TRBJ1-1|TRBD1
TGTGCCTGGGGGGACAGGGGGAACACTGAAGCTTTCTTT
CAWGDRGNTEAFF
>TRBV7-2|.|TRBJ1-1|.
TGTGCCAGCAGCTTAAGTGGGGGAGGAACTGAAGCTTTCTTT
CASSLSGGGTEAFF
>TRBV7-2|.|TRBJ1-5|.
TGTGCCAGCAGCTTAGATCCCAGAGATAGCAATCAGCCCCAGCATTTT
CASSLDPRDSNQPQHF
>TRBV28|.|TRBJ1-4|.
TGTGCCAGCAGTTCGCTCGACGGATATGAAAAACTGTTTTTT
CASSSLDGYEKLFF
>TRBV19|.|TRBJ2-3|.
TGTGCCGCCGGGACAGATACGCAGTATTTT
CAAGTDTQYF
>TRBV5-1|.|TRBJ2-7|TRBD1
TGCGCCAGCAGCTCAACAGGGGACTACGAGCAGTACTTC
CASSSTGDYEQYF
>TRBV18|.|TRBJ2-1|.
TGTGCCAGCCGGAGGCCGGACTCCTACAATGAGCAGTTCTTC
CASRRPDSYNEQFF
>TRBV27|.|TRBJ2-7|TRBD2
TGTGCCAGCAGTTTCGGGACTAGCGGCTACGAGCAGTACTTC
CASSFGTSGYEQYF
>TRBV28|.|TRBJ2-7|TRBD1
TGTGCCAGTTGGGACAGGGGGCGCGAGCAGTACTTC
CASWDRGREQYF
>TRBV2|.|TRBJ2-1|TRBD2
TGTGCCAGCAGTGTTCCGGCGGGAGATCAGCATGAGCAGTTCTTC
CASSVPAGDQHEQFF
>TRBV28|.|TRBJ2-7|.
TGTGCCAGCAGTTCTACCAAGGGAGTATACGAGCAGTACTTC
CASSSTKGVYEQYF
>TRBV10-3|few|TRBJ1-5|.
TGTGCCATCAGTTCGGCGGACAGAAAGGATCAGCCCCAGCATTTT
CAISSADRKDQPQHF
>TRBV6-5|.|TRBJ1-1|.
TGTGCCAGCAGTTATGGCTGGAACACTGAAGCTTTCTTT
CASSYGWNTEAFF
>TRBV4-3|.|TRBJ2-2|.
TGCGCCAGCAGCCAAGATCCCACGGGAGCGAACACCGGGGAGCTGTTTTTT
CASSQDPTGANTGELFF
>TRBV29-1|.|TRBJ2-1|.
TGCAGCGTTATAGGGGGAACCTACAATGAGCAGTTCTTC
CSVIGGTYNEQFF
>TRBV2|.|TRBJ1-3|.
TGTGCCAGCAGTGTACGGTTATCTGGAAACACCATATATTTT
CASSVRLSGNTIYF
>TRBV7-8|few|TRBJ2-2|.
TGTGCCAGCAGCTTAGCGCTAGCCGAGTCCCCCGGGGAGCTGTTTTTT
CASSLALAESPGELFF
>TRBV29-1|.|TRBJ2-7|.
TGCAGCGTTGTGGAAGTACACTCCTACGAGCAGTACTTC
CSVVEVHSYEQYF
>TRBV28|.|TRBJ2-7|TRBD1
TGTGCCAGCAGCCCATTGGATCCGGGACAGGGGTCCCCGGACTCCTACGAGCAGTACTTC
CASSPLDPGQGSPDSYEQYF
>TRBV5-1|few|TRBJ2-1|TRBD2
TGCGCCAGCAGCTCGACTAGCGGGAGCGATGAGCAGTTCTTC
CASSSTSGSDEQFF
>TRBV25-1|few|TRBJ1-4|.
TGTGCCAGCAGTGATCGGGGTACCGCGGGGGAAAAACTGTTTTTT
CASSDRGTAGEKLFF
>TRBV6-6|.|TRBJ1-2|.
TGTGCCAGCAGTCCCCAGGAGGGTTATGGCTACACCTTC
CASSPQEGYGYTF
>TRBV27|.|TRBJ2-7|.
TGTGCCAGCAGTTTAGGGCAGGGCGGAAGCGAGCAGTACTTC
CASSLGQGGSEQYF
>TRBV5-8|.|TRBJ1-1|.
TGTGCCAGCAGCTTGGCCCCACCAAGAGTCACTGAAGCTTTCTTT
CASSLAPPRVTEAFF
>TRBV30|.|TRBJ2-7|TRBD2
TGTGCCTGGAACTCTATAACGACTAGCGGCTCCTACGAGCAGTACTTC
CAWNSITTSGSYEQYF
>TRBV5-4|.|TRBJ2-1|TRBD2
TGTGCCAGCAGCTCCCCGGGACTAGCATCTAGCGATGAGCAGTTCTTC
CASSSPGLASSDEQFF
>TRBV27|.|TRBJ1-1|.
TGTGCCAGCAGTCCCGACAGAAAGAACACTGAAGCTTTCTTT
CASSPDRKNTEAFF
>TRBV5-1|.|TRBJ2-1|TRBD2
TGCGCCAGCAGCCCCAGGGCTAGCGGCAACAATGAGCAGTTCTTC
CASSPRASGNNEQFF
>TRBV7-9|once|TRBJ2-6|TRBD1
TGTGCCAGCAGCCAGTGGGACACAGGGGCCGGGGCCAACGTCCTGACTTTC
CASSQWDTGAGANVLTF
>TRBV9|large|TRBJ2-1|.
TGTGCCAGCAGCGGCGGACGGGGTGAGCAGTTCTTC
CASSGGRGEQFF
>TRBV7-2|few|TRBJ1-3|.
TGTGCCAGCAGCTCCAACTCTGGAAACACCATATATTTT
CASSSNSGNTIYF
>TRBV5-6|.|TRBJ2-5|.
TGTGCCAGCGGACCCTCATGGACGCGTCAAGAGACCCAGTACTTC
CASGPSWTRQETQYF
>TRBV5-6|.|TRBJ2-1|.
TGTGCCAGCAGCTTGGAGGGGGGAACGGTAGAGCAGTTCTTC
CASSLEGGTVEQFF
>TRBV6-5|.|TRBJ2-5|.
TGTGCCAGCAGCCGCGGGGCTCAAGAGACCCAGTACTTC
CASSRGAQETQYF
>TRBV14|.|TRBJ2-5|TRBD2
TGTGCCAGCAGCCAAGATTCTAGCGGACAAGAGACCCAGTACTTC
CASSQDSSGQETQYF